Listed below are T cell receptor beta chains from one sample, sequenced in a study of PD-1 blockade in mismatch repair-deficient tumors. TCRdb's table, derived via immunoSEQ multiplex PCR, lists solely in-frame clones and lacks some. The sample contains some 110,000 clones, over 65% of which appear only once. Sequencing used peripheral blood, obtained 60 to 65 weeks after starting pembrolizumab. All receptors come from an adult with mismatch repair-deficient cancer. Each CDR3 is given with its conserved first and last residue. Each record gives: clone size, J gene, D gene, V gene, CDR3 protein, CDR3 DNA. The D gene is left open where the match is weak. Only part of the rows carry a size: once, few, many, or a class if the clone is expanded.

>-|TRBJ2-1|-|TRBV27
CASSPLGVAGPTEQGYNEQFF
TGTGCCAGCAGTCCCCTGGGGGTTGCGGGTCCCACCGAACAGGGCTACAATGAGCAGTTCTTC
>few|TRBJ2-2|-|TRBV7-3
CASSLRESNTGELFF
TGTGCCAGCAGCTTAAGGGAGTCGAACACCGGGGAGCTGTTTTTT
>once|TRBJ2-5|TRBD1|TRBV6-6
CASRRDRGQETQYF
TGTGCCAGCAGGCGGGACAGGGGTCAAGAGACCCAGTACTTC
>-|TRBJ2-5|TRBD2|TRBV11-3
CASSPPLAGVTRETQYF
TGTGCCAGCAGCCCTCCCCTAGCGGGAGTAACGCGAGAGACCCAGTACTTC
>-|TRBJ1-2|-|TRBV10-3
CAISESGHNYGYTF
TGTGCCATCAGTGAGTCCGGGCATAACTATGGCTACACCTTC
>-|TRBJ1-1|-|TRBV19
CASSVDRRRAEAFF
TGTGCCAGTAGTGTCGACAGGCGGAGGGCTGAAGCTTTCTTT
>-|TRBJ1-2|-|TRBV15
CATSRDNYGYTF
TGTGCCACCAGCAGAGATAACTATGGCTACACCTTC
>-|TRBJ2-1|-|TRBV4-2
CASSPAQFLEQFF
TGTGCCAGCAGCCCTGCACAGTTTCTTGAGCAGTTCTTC
>-|TRBJ2-2|TRBD1|TRBV7-9
CASTFVRDRETGELFF
TGTGCCAGCACCTTCGTCCGGGACAGGGAAACCGGGGAGCTGTTTTTT
>-|TRBJ2-2|TRBD2|TRBV5-1
CASSSREDGTGELFF
TGCGCCAGCAGCTCGCGGGAGGACGGCACCGGGGAGCTGTTTTTT
>-|TRBJ2-6|-|TRBV5-4
CASFKAGANVLTF
TGTGCCAGCTTTAAGGCTGGGGCCAACGTCCTGACTTTC
>-|TRBJ2-1|-|TRBV5-1
CASSLRGTNEQFF
TGCGCCAGCAGCTTGAGAGGGACCAATGAGCAGTTCTTC
>-|TRBJ2-5|TRBD1|TRBV15
CATSSGTGGAVETQYF
TGTGCCACCAGCAGCGGGACAGGGGGCGCTGTTGAGACCCAGTACTTC
>-|TRBJ1-5|-|TRBV5-8
CASSPEYSGANQPQHF
TGTGCCAGCAGCCCGGAATATTCGGGGGCGAATCAGCCCCAGCATTTT
>-|TRBJ2-3|TRBD2|TRBV25-1
CASRRNGRASDTQYF
TGTGCCAGCAGGAGAAACGGGAGGGCCTCAGATACGCAGTATTTT
>-|TRBJ2-7|TRBD2|TRBV7-2
CASSLSGGGSYEQYF
TGTGCCAGCAGCTTAAGCGGGGGAGGCTCCTACGAGCAGTACTTC
>few|TRBJ1-5|TRBD1|TRBV19
CASSHNRGKPQHF
TGTGCCAGTAGTCATAACAGGGGGAAGCCCCAGCATTTT
>-|TRBJ2-5|TRBD2|TRBV7-7
CASSWTSGSRETQYF
TGTGCTAGCAGCTGGACTAGCGGGAGTCGGGAGACCCAGTACTTC
>-|TRBJ2-6|-|TRBV7-6
CASSLEPGRSGANVLTF
TGTGCCAGCAGCTTAGAACCCGGGCGCTCTGGGGCCAACGTCCTGACTTTC
>-|TRBJ1-5|-|TRBV11-2
CASSPDTYSNQPQHF
TGTGCCAGCAGCCCCGACACCTATAGCAATCAGCCCCAGCATTTT
>once|TRBJ1-5|TRBD1|TRBV7-2
CASQGEGSNQPQHF
TGTGCCAGCCAGGGGGAAGGTAGCAATCAGCCCCAGCATTTT
>once|TRBJ2-5|-|TRBV7-9
CASSLARDTGRETQYF
TGTGCCAGCAGCTTAGCCCGGGACACGGGGAGGGAGACCCAGTACTTC
>-|TRBJ2-3|TRBD1|TRBV2
CASNYRGTDTQYF
TGTGCCAGCAATTACAGGGGAACAGATACGCAGTATTTT
>-|TRBJ2-7|-|TRBV7-2
CASTLPGVLREQYF
TGTGCCAGCACGCTCCCAGGGGTACTAAGGGAGCAGTACTTC
>-|TRBJ2-5|-|TRBV6-1
CASRETQYF
TGTGCCAGCAGAGAGACCCAGTACTTC
>-|TRBJ1-5|-|TRBV10-2
CASSEQGYQPQHF
TGCGCCAGCAGTGAACAGGGTTATCAGCCCCAGCATTTT
>-|TRBJ2-1|-|TRBV6-4
CASSELPYNEQFF
TGTGCCAGCAGTGAACTACCCTACAATGAGCAGTTCTTC
>-|TRBJ2-1|-|TRBV9
CASSVYPGAYNEQFF
TGTGCCAGCAGCGTATATCCAGGGGCCTACAATGAGCAGTTCTTC
>-|TRBJ1-2|-|TRBV6-1
CASSPLMTDGYTF
TGTGCCAGCAGTCCCCTAATGACAGATGGCTACACCTTC
>-|TRBJ1-1|-|TRBV2
CASRTGTSGGDTEAFF
TGTGCCAGCAGAACTGGGACATCCGGGGGTGACACTGAAGCTTTCTTT
>-|TRBJ2-3|-|TRBV13
CASSLVGAADTQYF
TGTGCCAGCAGCTTAGTGGGAGCAGCAGATACGCAGTATTTT
>-|TRBJ2-7|-|TRBV11-2
CASSSPAQGEYEQYF
TGTGCCAGCAGCTCCCCGGCACAGGGAGAGTACGAGCAGTACTTC
>-|TRBJ2-7|TRBD2|TRBV5-1
CASSFRGRAGEQYF
TGCGCCAGCAGCTTCCGCGGGAGGGCCGGAGAGCAGTACTTC
>-|TRBJ1-4|-|TRBV5-4
CASSRSNEKLFF
TGTGCCAGCAGCAGGAGTAATGAAAAACTGTTTTTT
>-|TRBJ2-3|TRBD1|TRBV6-1
CASSELGTQGVGWDTQYF
TGTGCCAGCAGTGAATTGGGGACACAGGGGGTAGGATGGGATACGCAGTATTTT
>-|TRBJ2-7|-|TRBV11-3
CASSLAPGSAGFYEQYF
TGTGCCAGCAGCTTAGCCCCTGGGTCGGCGGGATTTTACGAGCAGTACTTC
>-|TRBJ1-2|TRBD1|TRBV10-2
CASRQGELIYGYTF
TGCGCCAGCAGACAGGGGGAGTTGATCTATGGCTACACCTTC
>-|TRBJ2-7|TRBD1|TRBV7-9
CASSLLGTGVREQYF
TGTGCCAGCAGCTTACTCGGGACAGGGGTACGGGAGCAGTACTTC
>-|TRBJ2-7|TRBD1|TRBV4-1
CASSLGQGDEQYF
TGCGCCAGCAGCCTAGGACAGGGGGACGAGCAGTACTTC
>many|TRBJ1-2|-|TRBV6-5
CASSDTYGYTF
TGTGCCAGCAGTGACACCTATGGCTACACCTTC
>-|TRBJ1-5|TRBD1|TRBV5-6
CASSTGTGEEPQHF
TGTGCCAGCAGCACCGGGACAGGGGAGGAGCCCCAGCATTTT
>-|TRBJ1-4|-|TRBV19
CASSIGEGVEKLFF
TGTGCCAGTAGTATTGGGGAAGGAGTTGAAAAACTGTTTTTT
>-|TRBJ2-7|-|TRBV10-3
CAISESNLVGTYEQYF
TGTGCCATCAGTGAGTCTAACCTAGTCGGCACCTACGAGCAGTACTTC
>-|TRBJ1-1|-|TRBV6-1
CASSVVRNTEAFF
TGTGCCAGCAGTGTAGTGAGGAACACTGAAGCTTTCTTT
>-|TRBJ2-5|-|TRBV11-2
CASSFPGVETQYF
TGTGCCAGCAGCTTTCCAGGGGTAGAGACCCAGTACTTC